Shown below are 3 T cell receptor beta chains from a single sample sequenced in a study of identical twins. TCRdb called the 5' RACE reads again in MiXCR, with one record for every CDR3 protein. The sample consists of about 250,000 distinct CDR3 sequences, 6.5% to 9% of them appearing once. This same sample was also part of a study on yellow fever vaccine responses in identical twins.

Sequenced: CD8+ T cells sorted from blood. The origin of the receptors is a woman in her late teens or twenties in good health.

The CDR3 is CASSSPRTSGNTGELFF. The CDR3 bases are TGTGCCAGCAGTTCCCCCCGGACTAGCGGAAACACCGGGGAGCTGTTTTTT. This chain joins TRBV6-5 and TRBJ2-2, with TRBD2 identical over 10 bases. Germline V CDR1 and CDR2: MNHEY, SVGAGI. V shed 4 bases and J 2 bases; nucleotides not matched to a gene: 7. The CDR3 consists of 17 residues.

The chain has TRBV5-1 and TRBJ1-2; D perhaps matches TRBD1 (6 bases). This CDR3 comprises 14 residues. V lost 2 bases to trimming and J lost 6 bases, with 14 bases between them. From germline, CDR1 is SGHRS and CDR2 YFSETQ. CDR3 nucleotide sequence: TGCGCCAGCAGCTTCCCTGACAGGAGAGATGGCTACACCTTC. Translation gives CASSFPDRRDGYTF.

This clonotype turned up a few times. The gene calls are TRBV7-9 and TRBJ2-7; D may be TRBD2 (5 bases). There are 13 residues in the CDR3. Between the trimmed V and J ends, which lost 5 bases and 4 bases, there was a span of 12 bases. Looked up from germline, CDR1 is SEHNR and CDR2 is FQNEAQ (reference sequence). CDR3 in amino acids: CASSGERRYEQYF. CDR3 in DNA: TGTGCCAGCAGCGGGGAGCGGAGGTACGAGCAGTACTTC.